Only one count was recorded for the clone carrying this T cell receptor (beta chain). Its antigen is currently unknown. The sample belongs to a study of cytomegalovirus exposure and HLA in healthy donors. The donors belonged to the approximately 120-subject validation cohort, separate from the roughly 700-subject first cohort. Notes on the study in general: Some public TCRs appeared in many individuals, while most sequences were rare. High sensitivity and specificity were reportedly achieved when the classifier diagnosed cytomegalovirus status.

This CDR3 comprises 14 residues. The V gene lost 5 bases and the J gene lost 2 bases, with 12 bases spanning the gap. Germline CDR1 is SGHTA and CDR2 is FQGTGA. Repertoires were generated with immunoSEQ multiplex PCR, while TCRdb's copy carries only in-frame clones and drops some. The profile covers 200,000 to 250,000 clones, with about 93% appearing a single time and 1.1% taken by the ten largest. The TCR comes from a young woman in good health and CMV-seronegative. The source material was PBMCs. V gene TRBV7-3 combines with J gene TRBJ1-1; D remains ambiguous. This chain's CDR3 is CASSERSLNTEAFF. CDR3 bases: TGTGCCAGCAGCGAGAGGTCCTTAAACACTGAAGCTTTCTTT.